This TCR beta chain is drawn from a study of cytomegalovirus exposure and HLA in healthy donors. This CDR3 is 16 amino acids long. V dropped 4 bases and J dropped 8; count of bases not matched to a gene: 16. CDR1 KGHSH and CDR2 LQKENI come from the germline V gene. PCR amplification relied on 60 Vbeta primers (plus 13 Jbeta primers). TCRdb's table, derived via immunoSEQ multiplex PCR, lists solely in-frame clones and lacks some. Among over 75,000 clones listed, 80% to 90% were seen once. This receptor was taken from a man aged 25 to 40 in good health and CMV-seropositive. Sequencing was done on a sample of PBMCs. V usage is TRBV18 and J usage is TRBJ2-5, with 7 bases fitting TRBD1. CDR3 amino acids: CASSRPRDSIEGTQYF. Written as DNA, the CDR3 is TGTGCCAGCTCACGCCCCCGGGACAGTATCGAGGGAACCCAGTACTTC. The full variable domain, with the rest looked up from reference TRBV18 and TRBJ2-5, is NAGVMQNPRHLVRRRGQEARLRCSPMKGHSHVYWYRQLPEEGLKFMVYLQKENIIDESGMPKERFSAEFPKEGPSILRIQQVVRGDSAAYFCASSRPRDSIEGTQYFGPGTRLLVL.